This T cell receptor beta chain comes out of a study of prognosis after radiotherapy for stage I lung cancer. Whole-study context: SBRT radiotherapy comprised 3 to 5 fractions at a biologically effective dose of at least 100 Gy. General study points: In patients with versus without metastases, TRBV and TRBJ gene usage reportedly differed.

Many counts were recorded for this clonotype. Its antigen is still unknown. Two-round multiplex PCR amplified TCR beta CDR3 from genomic DNA. During first-round PCR, primers specific to each TRBV and TRBJ gene were used. TCRdb passed the multiplex PCR reads through MiXCR, listing each CDR3 protein once. The sample contains 14,000 or so distinct CDR3 sequences, 37% of which appear only once. This CDR3 is built from 17 residues. Per germline, CDR1 DFQATT and CDR2 SNEGSKA (reference sequence). Trimming removed 0 bases from V and 0 bases from J; junction bases left unmatched: 8. All patients were node-negative on CT and PET/CT, without prior chemotherapy, radiotherapy or other malignancies.

The gene calls are TRBV20-1 and TRBJ2-7, with 10 bases aligning to TRBD2. Here the sequenced sample was PBMCs, taken before or after stereotactic body radiation therapy (not recorded which). The sequence came from a donor over 45 with non-small cell lung cancer. CDR3 in DNA: TGCAGTGCTAGAGACCCGGGACTAGCGAAATACTCCTACGAGCAGTACTTC. It yields the protein CSARDPGLAKYSYEQYF.